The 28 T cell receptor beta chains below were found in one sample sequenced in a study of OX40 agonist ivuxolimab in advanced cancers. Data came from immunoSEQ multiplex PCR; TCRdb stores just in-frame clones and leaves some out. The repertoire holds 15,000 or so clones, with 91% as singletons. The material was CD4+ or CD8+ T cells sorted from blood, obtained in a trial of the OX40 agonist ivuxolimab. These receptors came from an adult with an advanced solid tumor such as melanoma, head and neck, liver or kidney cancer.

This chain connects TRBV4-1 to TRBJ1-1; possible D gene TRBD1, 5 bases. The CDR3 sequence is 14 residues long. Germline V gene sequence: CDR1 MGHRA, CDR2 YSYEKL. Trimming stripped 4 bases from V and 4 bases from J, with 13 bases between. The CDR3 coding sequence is TGCGCCAGCAGCCCCGTGGGGCCGGGCACTGAAGCTTTCTTT. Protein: CASSPVGPGTEAFF.

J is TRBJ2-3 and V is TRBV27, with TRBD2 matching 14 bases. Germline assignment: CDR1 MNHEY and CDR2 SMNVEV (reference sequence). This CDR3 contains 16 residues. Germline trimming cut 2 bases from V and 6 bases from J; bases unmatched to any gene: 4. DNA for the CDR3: TGTGCCAGCAGTTTACTGGGACTAGCGGGAGAGGATACGCAGTATTTT. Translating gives CASSLLGLAGEDTQYF.

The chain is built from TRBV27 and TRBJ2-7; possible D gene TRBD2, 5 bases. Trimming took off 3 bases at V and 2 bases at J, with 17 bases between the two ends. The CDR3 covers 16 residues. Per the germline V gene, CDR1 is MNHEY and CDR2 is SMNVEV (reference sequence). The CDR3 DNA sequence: TGTGCCAGCAGTTTCTCTACTGGGGAGTTACCCTACGAGCAGTACTTC. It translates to CASSFSTGELPYEQYF.

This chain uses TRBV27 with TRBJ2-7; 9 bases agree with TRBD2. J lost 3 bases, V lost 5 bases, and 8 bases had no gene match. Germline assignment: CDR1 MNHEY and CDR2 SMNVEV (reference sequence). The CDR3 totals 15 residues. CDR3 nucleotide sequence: TGTGCCAGCAGTCTGAGACTAGCGGTAAGCTACGAGCAGTACTTC. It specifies CASSLRLAVSYEQYF.

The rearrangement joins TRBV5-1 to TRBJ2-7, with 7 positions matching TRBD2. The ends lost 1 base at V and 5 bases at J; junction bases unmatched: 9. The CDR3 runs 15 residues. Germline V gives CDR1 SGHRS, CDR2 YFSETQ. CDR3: CASSLRRELDHEQYF. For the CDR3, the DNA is TGCGCCAGCAGCTTGCGGCGGGAGTTGGACCACGAGCAGTACTTC.

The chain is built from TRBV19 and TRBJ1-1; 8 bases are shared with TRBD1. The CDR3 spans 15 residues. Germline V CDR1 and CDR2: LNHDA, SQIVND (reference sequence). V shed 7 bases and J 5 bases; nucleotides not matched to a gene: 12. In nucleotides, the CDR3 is TGTGCCAGTACCTCACCCTGGACAGGGAGGACTGAAGCTTTCTTT. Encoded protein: CASTSPWTGRTEAFF.

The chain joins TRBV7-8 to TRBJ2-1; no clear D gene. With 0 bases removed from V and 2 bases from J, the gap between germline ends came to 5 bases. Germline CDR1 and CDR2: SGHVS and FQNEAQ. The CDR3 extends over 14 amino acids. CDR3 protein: CASSLAGTYNEQFF. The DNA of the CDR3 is TGTGCCAGCAGCTTAGCGGGAACCTACAATGAGCAGTTCTTC.

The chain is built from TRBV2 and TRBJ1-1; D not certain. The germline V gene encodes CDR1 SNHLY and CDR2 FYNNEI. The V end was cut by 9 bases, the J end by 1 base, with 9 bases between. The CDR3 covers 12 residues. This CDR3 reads CASGPGNTEAFF. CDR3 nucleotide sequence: TGTGCCAGTGGGCCAGGGAACACTGAAGCTTTCTTT.

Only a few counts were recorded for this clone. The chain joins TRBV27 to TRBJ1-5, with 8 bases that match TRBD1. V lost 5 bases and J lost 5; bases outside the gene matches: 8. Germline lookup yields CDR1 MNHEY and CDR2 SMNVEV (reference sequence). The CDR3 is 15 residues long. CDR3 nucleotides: TGTGCCAGCAGTCCAACAGGGGGTTTTTATCAGCCCCAGCATTTT. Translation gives CASSPTGGFYQPQHF.

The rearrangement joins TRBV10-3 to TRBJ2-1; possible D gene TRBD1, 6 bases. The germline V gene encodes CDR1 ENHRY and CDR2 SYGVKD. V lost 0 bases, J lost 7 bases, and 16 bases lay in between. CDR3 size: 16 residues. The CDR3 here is CAISESRDGGGNEQFF. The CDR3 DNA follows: TGTGCCATCAGTGAGTCTCGGGATGGGGGCGGGAATGAGCAGTTCTTC.

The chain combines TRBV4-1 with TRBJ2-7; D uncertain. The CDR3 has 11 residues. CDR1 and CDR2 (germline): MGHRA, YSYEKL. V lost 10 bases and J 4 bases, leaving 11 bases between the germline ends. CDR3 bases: TGCGCCAACCAAGGGTCTTACGAGCAGTACTTC. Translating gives CANQGSYEQYF.

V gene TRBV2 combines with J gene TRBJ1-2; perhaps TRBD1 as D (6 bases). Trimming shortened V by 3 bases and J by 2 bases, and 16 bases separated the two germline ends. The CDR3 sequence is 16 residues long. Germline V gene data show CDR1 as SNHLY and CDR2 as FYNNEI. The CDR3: CASSDPETGTNYGYTF. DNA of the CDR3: TGTGCCAGCAGTGACCCCGAGACCGGGACAAACTATGGCTACACCTTC.

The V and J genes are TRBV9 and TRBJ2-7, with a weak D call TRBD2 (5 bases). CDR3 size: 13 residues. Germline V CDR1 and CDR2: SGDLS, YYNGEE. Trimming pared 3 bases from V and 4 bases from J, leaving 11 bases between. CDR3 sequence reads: CASSDGIEYEQYF. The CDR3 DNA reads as TGTGCCAGCAGCGACGGGATTGAATACGAGCAGTACTTC.

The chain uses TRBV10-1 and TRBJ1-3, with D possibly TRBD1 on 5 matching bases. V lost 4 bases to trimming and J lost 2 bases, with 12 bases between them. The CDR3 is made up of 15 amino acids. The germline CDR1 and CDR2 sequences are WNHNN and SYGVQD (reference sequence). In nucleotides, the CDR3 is TGCGCCAGCAGTGGCAGGGTTTTGGCTGGAAACACCATATATTTT. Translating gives CASSGRVLAGNTIYF.

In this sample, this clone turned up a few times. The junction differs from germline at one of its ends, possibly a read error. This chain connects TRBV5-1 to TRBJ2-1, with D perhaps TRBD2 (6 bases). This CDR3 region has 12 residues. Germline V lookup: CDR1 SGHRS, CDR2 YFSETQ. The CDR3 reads CASSWTGEWVIF. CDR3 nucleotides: TGCGCCAGCAGCTGGACGGGAGAATGGGTAATCTTC.

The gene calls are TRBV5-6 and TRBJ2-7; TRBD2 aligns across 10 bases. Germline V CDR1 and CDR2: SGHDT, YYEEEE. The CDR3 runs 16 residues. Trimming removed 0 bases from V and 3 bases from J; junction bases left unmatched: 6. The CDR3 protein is CASSLAQGLAFYEQYF. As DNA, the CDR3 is TGTGCCAGCAGCTTGGCCCAGGGACTAGCGTTCTACGAGCAGTACTTC. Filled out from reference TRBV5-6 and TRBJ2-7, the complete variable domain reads DAGVTQSPTHLIKTRGQQVTLRCSPKSGHDTVSWYQQALGQGPQFIFQYYEEEERQRGNFPDRFSGHQFPNYSSELNVNALLLGDSALYLCASSLAQGLAFYEQYFGPGTRLTVT.

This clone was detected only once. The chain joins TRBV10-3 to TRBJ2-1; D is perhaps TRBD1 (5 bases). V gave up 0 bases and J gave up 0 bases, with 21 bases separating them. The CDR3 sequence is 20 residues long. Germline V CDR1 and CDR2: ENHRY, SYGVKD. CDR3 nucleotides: TGTGCCATCAGTGAGTCGGGAACAGGACCAAAATTTAACTCCTACAATGAGCAGTTCTTC. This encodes CAISESGTGPKFNSYNEQFF.

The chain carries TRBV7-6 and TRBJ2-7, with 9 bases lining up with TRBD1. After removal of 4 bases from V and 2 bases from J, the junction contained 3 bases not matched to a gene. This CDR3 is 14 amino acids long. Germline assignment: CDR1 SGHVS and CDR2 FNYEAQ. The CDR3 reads CASSYRQGAYEQYF. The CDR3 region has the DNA TGTGCCAGCAGCTACCGACAGGGGGCCTACGAGCAGTACTTC.

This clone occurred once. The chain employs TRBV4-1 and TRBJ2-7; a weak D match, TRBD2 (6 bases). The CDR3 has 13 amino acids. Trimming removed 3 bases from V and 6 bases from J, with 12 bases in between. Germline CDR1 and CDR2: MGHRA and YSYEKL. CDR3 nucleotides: TGCGCCAGCAGCCATGAGACTAGGGGCGAGCAGTACTTC. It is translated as CASSHETRGEQYF.

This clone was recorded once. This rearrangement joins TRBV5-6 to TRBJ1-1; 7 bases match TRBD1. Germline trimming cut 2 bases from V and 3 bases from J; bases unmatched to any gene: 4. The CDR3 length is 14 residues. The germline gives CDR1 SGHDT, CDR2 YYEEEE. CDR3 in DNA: TGTGCCAGCAGCTTTTCAGGGGGGGACACTGAAGCTTTCTTT. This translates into CASSFSGGDTEAFF.

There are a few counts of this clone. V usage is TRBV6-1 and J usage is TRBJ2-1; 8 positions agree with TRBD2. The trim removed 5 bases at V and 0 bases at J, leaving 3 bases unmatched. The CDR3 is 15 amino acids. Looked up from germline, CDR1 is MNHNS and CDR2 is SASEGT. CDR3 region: CASSPTSGSYNEQFF. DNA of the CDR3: TGTGCCAGCAGTCCTACTAGCGGCTCCTACAATGAGCAGTTCTTC.

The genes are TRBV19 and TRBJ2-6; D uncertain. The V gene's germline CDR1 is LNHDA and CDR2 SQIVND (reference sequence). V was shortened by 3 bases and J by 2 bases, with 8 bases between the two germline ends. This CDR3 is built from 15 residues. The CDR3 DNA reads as TGTGCCAGTAGTATCGGCCACACTGGGGCCAACGTCCTGACTTTC. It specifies CASSIGHTGANVLTF. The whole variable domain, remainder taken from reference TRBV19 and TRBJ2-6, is DGGITQSPKYLFRKEGQNVTLSCEQNLNHDAMYWYRQDPGQGLRLIYYSQIVNDFQKGDIAEGYSVSREKKESFPLTVTSAQKNPTAFYLCASSIGHTGANVLTFGAGSRLTVL.

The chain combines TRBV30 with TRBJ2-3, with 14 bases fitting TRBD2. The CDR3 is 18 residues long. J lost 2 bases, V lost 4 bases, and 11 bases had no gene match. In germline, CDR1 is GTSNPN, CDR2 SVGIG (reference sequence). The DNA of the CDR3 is TGTGCCTGGACCAGTGGGGTGACTAGCGGGAGGGACACAGATACGCAGTATTTT. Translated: CAWTSGVTSGRDTDTQYF.

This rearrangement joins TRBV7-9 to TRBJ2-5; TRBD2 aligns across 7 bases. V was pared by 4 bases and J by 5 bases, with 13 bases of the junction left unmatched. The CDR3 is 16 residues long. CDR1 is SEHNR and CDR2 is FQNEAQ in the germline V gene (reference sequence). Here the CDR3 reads CASSSRLAAPDETQYF. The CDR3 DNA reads TGTGCCAGCAGCTCAAGACTAGCTGCGCCGGATGAGACCCAGTACTTC.

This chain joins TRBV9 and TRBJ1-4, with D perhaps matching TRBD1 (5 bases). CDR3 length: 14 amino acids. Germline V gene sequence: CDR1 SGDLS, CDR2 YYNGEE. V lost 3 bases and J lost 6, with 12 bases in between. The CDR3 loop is CASSAGDLDEKLFF. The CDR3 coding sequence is TGTGCCAGCAGCGCTGGGGACCTCGATGAAAAACTGTTTTTT.

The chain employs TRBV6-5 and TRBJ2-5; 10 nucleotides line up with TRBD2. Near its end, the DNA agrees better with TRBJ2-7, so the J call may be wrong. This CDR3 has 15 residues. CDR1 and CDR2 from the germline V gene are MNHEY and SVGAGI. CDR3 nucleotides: TGTGCCAGCAGTTACCGGGCTAGCGGGGGCTACGAGCAGTACTTC. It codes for CASSYRASGGYEQYF.

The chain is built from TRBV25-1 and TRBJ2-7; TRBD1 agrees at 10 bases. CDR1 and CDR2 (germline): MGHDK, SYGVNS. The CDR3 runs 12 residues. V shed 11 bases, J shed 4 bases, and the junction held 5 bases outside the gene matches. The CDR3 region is CAVGQGTYEQYF. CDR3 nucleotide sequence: TGTGCCGTGGGACAGGGGACGTACGAGCAGTACTTC.

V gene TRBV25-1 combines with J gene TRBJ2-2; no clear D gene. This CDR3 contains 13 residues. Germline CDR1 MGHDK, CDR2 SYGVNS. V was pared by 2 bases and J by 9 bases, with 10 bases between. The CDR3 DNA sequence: TGTGCCAGCAGTGAACTAGTGATCAGGGAGCTGTTTTTT. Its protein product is CASSELVIRELFF.